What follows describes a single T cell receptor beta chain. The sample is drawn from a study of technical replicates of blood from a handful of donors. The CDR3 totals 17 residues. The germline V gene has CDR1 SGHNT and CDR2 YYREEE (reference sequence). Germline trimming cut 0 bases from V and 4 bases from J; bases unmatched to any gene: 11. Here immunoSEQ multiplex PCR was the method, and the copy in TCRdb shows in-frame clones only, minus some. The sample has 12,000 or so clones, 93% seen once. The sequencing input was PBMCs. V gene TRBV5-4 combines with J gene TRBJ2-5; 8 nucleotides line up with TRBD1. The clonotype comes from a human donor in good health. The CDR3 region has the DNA TGTGCCAGCAGCTTGGAGGCACAGGGGGGATGGGGAGAGACCCAGTACTTC. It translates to CASSLEAQGGWGETQYF.